This entry is about one T cell receptor beta chain. The antigen is not known. Through Arm-PCR of CDR3 regions and iRepertoire HTBI primers, TCR beta libraries were built. TCRdb reanalysed the multiplex PCR reads using MiXCR and keeps one entry per CDR3 protein. The sample has 500,000 to 800,000 distinct CDR3 sequences; around 32% are singletons. Stated time point: persistent/refractory GD, antithyroid drugs over 5 years with positive TRAb. Extracted RNA from PBMCs served as the source of the TCR library. This record comes from a study of regulatory T cells in long-lasting Graves disease. Study results and limitations: Between persistent patients, a few thousand public clonotypes were shared, exceeding the approximately 940 shared between new patients. Exclusively peripheral blood, rather than thyroid tissue, was studied.

V was clipped by 5 bases and J by 11 bases; unmatched bases: 14. The CDR3 spans 14 residues. Germline V gene lookup returns CDR1 SGHAT and CDR2 FQNNGV. The clonotype originates from a female donor with Graves disease. This chain joins TRBV11-2 and TRBJ1-1; TRBD1 aligns across 7 bases. The sample consisted of peripheral blood mononuclear cells (PBMCs), taken when the disease was refractory, from a patient treated with antithyroid drugs. The CDR3 nucleotides read TGTGCCAGCAGCCCTTTAGACAGGGCGGACCGGGCTTTCTTT. Amino acids: CASSPLDRADRAFF.